This T cell receptor beta chain came from a study of control samples from healthy donors and cancer patients. Measured with immunoSEQ multiplex PCR; TCRdb has only the in-frame clones, and not every one. The sample holds 150,000 to 200,000 clones, around 87% seen once. Sequencing was performed on blood. The TCR originated in a woman in her 50s in good health.

The CDR3 DNA reads TGTGCCAGCACCAGACAGGGCTTTTTCGGTTCACCCCTCCACTTT. This gives the protein CASTRQGFFGSPLHF. V usage is TRBV27 and J usage is TRBJ1-6; 7 bases fit TRBD1. The CDR3 covers 15 residues. Germline V gives CDR1 MNHEY, CDR2 SMNVEV (reference sequence). J gave up 9 bases and V 7 bases, and 12 bases lay outside the gene matches.